The 8 T cell receptor beta chains below all came from one sample that was sequenced in a study of early T cells in non-severe SARS-CoV-2 infection. TCRdb fed the 5' RACE reads into MiXCR, producing one record per CDR3 protein. The sample has fewer than 50,000 distinct CDR3 sequences; 10% to 15% are singletons. The sample was whole blood. All receptors derive from an adult who was a healthcare worker with PCR-confirmed SARS-CoV-2 infection or an uninfected control (not recorded which).

The count of this clonotype is one. The chain recombines TRBV27 with TRBJ2-2; the D is unclear. Trimming took 4 bases from V and 2 from J, leaving 8 bases between them. The length of the CDR3 is 14 residues. Germline loops: CDR1 MNHEY, CDR2 SMNVEV (reference sequence). The CDR3, as DNA: TGTGCCAGCAGTTATCCAGGAAACACCGGGGAGCTGTTTTTT. Amino acid sequence: CASSYPGNTGELFF.

This rearrangement joins TRBV6-2 or TRBV6-3 to TRBJ1-5; TRBD1 matches at 9 bases. This CDR3 has 16 residues. With 7 bases clipped from V and 6 bases from J, the junction kept 13 bases outside the gene matches. Germline CDR1 reads MNHEY; CDR2 reads SVGEGT. The DNA of the CDR3 is TGTGCCAGCAAACCCTGGAGCTCACAGGGGGCTCAGCCCCAGCATTTT. This translates into CASKPWSSQGAQPQHF.

Many counts were recorded for this clonotype. The chain employs TRBV9 and TRBJ1-2; weak D call: TRBD1 (5 bases). CDR1 is SGDLS and CDR2 is YYNGEE in the germline V gene. This CDR3 has 12 residues. The V and J ends lost 0 bases and 8 bases respectively, with 8 bases between them. CDR3 residues: CASSVGGEGYTF. CDR3 coding DNA: TGTGCCAGCAGCGTAGGAGGGGAAGGCTACACCTTC.

At least ten counts were recorded for this clonotype. The V and J genes are TRBV7-2 and TRBJ2-1; D perhaps matches TRBD2 (6 bases). V lost 1 base and J 2 bases, leaving 9 bases between the germline ends. The CDR3 covers 15 residues. Germline V CDR1 and CDR2: SGHTA, FQGNSA. The CDR3 region has the DNA TGTGCCAGCAGCTTAGTTGGGGGGACCTACAATGAGCAGTTCTTC. Translated: CASSLVGGTYNEQFF. Together with reference TRBV7-2 and TRBJ2-1, the CDR3 gives the full variable domain: GAGVSQSPSNKVTEKGKDVELRCDPISGHTALYWYRQSLGQGLEFLIYFQGNSAPDKSGLPSDRFSAERTGGSVSTLTIQRTQQEDSAVYLCASSLVGGTYNEQFFGPGTRLTVL.

This clonotype has at least ten counts. The rearrangement uses TRBV2 and TRBJ1-3; D gene unclear. V was cut by 7 bases and J by 0 bases, with 13 bases left in between. Germline CDR1 and CDR2: SNHLY and FYNNEI. The CDR3 has 15 residues. The chain's CDR3 is CASKGRFSSGNTIYF. In DNA, the CDR3 is TGTGCCAGCAAGGGTCGGTTCAGCTCTGGAAACACCATATATTTT.

This clonotype was seen at least ten times. CDR3 region: CATSRGSGSSSGELFF. The CDR3, as DNA: TGTGCCACCAGCAGAGGTAGCGGGAGTTCTTCTGGGGAGCTGTTTTTT. The rearrangement uses TRBV15 and TRBJ2-2; 9 bases are a match to TRBD2. The CDR3 is 16 residues long. The V gene's germline CDR1 is LNHNV and CDR2 YYDKDF (reference sequence). Trimming took 1 base from V and 8 from J; bases not matched to a gene: 8.

About this clonotype itself: This may be a read error: a much more frequent sequence differs by one nucleotide. V is TRBV15 and J is TRBJ2-2, with D tentatively TRBD1 (6 bases). V was clipped by 0 bases and J by 7 bases, with 15 bases between them. Germline values: CDR1 LNHNV, CDR2 YYDKDF (reference sequence). The CDR3 spans 16 residues. CDR3 sequence: CATSRDFPGAVGELFF. In DNA form, the CDR3 reads TGTGCCACCAGCAGAGATTTCCCAGGGGCGGTCGGGGAGCTGTTTTTT.

The gene calls are TRBV7-2 and TRBJ2-7; 8 bases match TRBD2. The CDR3 is made up of 17 amino acids. J was trimmed by 7 bases and V by 2 bases; bases with no gene match: 16. Per germline, CDR1 SGHTA and CDR2 FQGNSA. The CDR3 loop reads CASSLPREARFSEEQYF. The CDR3 nucleotides are TGTGCCAGCAGCTTACCGCGGGAGGCCCGTTTCTCTGAGGAGCAGTACTTC.